The 25 T cell receptor beta chains presented below share a single source sample, sequenced in a study of PD-L1 blockade in urothelial cancer. The protocol was immunoSEQ multiplex PCR, while the TCRdb copy is restricted to in-frame clones and leaves out a portion. The table shows 35,000 to 55,000 clones, with 81% occurring only once. The input for sequencing was PBMCs, taken around atezolizumab (anti-PD-L1) treatment. These receptors all stem from a man aged 65 to 79 with urothelial cancer.

This sequence joins TRBV15 and TRBJ2-1; TRBD2 agrees at 7 bases. The ends lost 1 base at V and 2 bases at J; junction bases unmatched: 2. Germline V gene data show CDR1 as LNHNV and CDR2 as YYDKDF (reference sequence). The CDR3 covers 15 residues. DNA for the CDR3: TGTGCCACCAGCAGAGCGGGGACTACCTACAATGAGCAGTTCTTC. It translates to CATSRAGTTYNEQFF.

The chain recombines TRBV20-1 with TRBJ2-4, with TRBD1 identical over 8 bases. Germline-derived CDR1 and CDR2 are DFQATT and SNEGSKA (reference sequence). This CDR3 comprises 11 residues. V dropped 5 bases and J dropped 16; count of bases not matched to a gene: 10. CDR3 residues: CSAGGRDRLYF. CDR3 sequence (DNA): TGCAGTGCTGGGGGACGGGACAGGCTTTACTTC.

This clone was picked up a small number of times. This rearrangement joins TRBV28 to TRBJ2-2; D may be TRBD2 (6 bases). The CDR3 has 15 residues. CDR1 is MDHEN, CDR2 SYDVKM, per germline. With 8 bases removed from V and 4 bases from J, the gap between germline ends came to 17 bases. In nucleotides, the CDR3 is TGTGCCAGCCGATGGGGGGAGTCCTTCACCGGGGAGCTGTTTTTT. This sequence encodes CASRWGESFTGELFF.

The V call is TRBV7-2, the J call TRBJ1-5; D perhaps matches TRBD1 (5 bases). Deletions cut 2 bases from V and 1 base from J, with 15 bases between. This CDR3 is 17 amino acids long. CDR1 is SGHTA and CDR2 is FQGNSA in the germline V gene. CDR3: CASSLISLGGSNQPQHF. CDR3 in DNA: TGTGCCAGCAGCTTAATTTCTTTGGGGGGGAGCAATCAGCCCCAGCATTTT.

J is TRBJ2-2 and V is TRBV6-4; 8 bases line up with TRBD2. Germline assignment: CDR1 MRHNA and CDR2 SNTAGT. This CDR3 has 15 amino acids. V shed 5 bases, J shed 4 bases, and the junction held 6 bases outside the gene matches. The CDR3 DNA reads TGTGCCAGCAGTCGAAGCGGGGGAATCACCGGGGAGCTGTTTTTT. The encoded protein is CASSRSGGITGELFF.

This clone was counted a single time. CDR3 in DNA: TGTGCCAGTAGTAAGTCCAGGGGCGCGAGCACAGATACGCAGTATTTT. Its protein is CASSKSRGASTDTQYF. V usage is TRBV19 and J usage is TRBJ2-3, with D maybe TRBD1 (6 bases). The CDR3 totals 16 residues. The V end lost 4 bases, the J end lost 0 bases, and 14 bases lay between the germline ends. Germline V gene lookup returns CDR1 LNHDA and CDR2 SQIVND (reference sequence).

This rearrangement joins TRBV19 to TRBJ1-2; TRBD1 might be the D (5 bases). This CDR3 has 13 amino acids. Germline CDR1 and CDR2: LNHDA and SQIVND (reference sequence). V was pared by 1 base and J by 6 bases, with 9 bases between. CDR3 bases: TGTGCCAGTAGTATAGGGGAAGGGGATGGCTACACCTTC. Encoded protein: CASSIGEGDGYTF.

This clone turned up a few times. The gene calls are TRBV30 and TRBJ2-7; tentatively, D is TRBD2 (5 bases). Germline V gene sequence: CDR1 GTSNPN, CDR2 SVGIG (reference sequence). There are 14 residues in the CDR3. V lost 2 bases, J lost 0 bases, and 11 bases lay in between. The DNA for the CDR3 is TGTGCCTGGAGTCGGGATATCAACTCCTACGAGCAGTACTTC. Protein sequence: CAWSRDINSYEQYF. The full variable domain, completed using reference TRBV30 and TRBJ2-7, is SQTIHQWPATLVQPVGSPLSLECTVEGTSNPNLYWYRQAAGRGLQLLFYSVGIGQISSEVPQNLSASRPQDRQFILSSKKLLLSDSGFYLCAWSRDINSYEQYFGPGTRLTVT.

This clone was found a few times. J is TRBJ1-1 and V is TRBV5-4; 9 bases fit TRBD1. CDR1 is SGHNT and CDR2 is YYREEE in the germline V gene (reference sequence). The CDR3 loop spans 18 amino acids. The J segment lost 0 bases and the V segment lost 4 bases, leaving 13 bases of the junction unmatched. The CDR3 DNA reads as TGTGCCAGCAGCCCGGCGGGGGGACAGGGAGGCTTGAACACTGAAGCTTTCTTT. Translating gives CASSPAGGQGGLNTEAFF.

This clone turned up a few times. The rearrangement uses TRBV30 and TRBJ1-1; no definite D call. Germline values: CDR1 GTSNPN, CDR2 SVGIG (reference sequence). V shed 3 bases and J shed 6 bases, with 17 bases lying between them. The length of the CDR3 is 14 residues. The CDR3, as DNA: TGTGCCTGGAGGTATCGATCGGTCTTCTCTGAAGCTTTCTTT. As protein: CAWRYRSVFSEAFF.

V and J are TRBV6-1 and TRBJ2-7; no reliable D call. V lost 4 bases to trimming and J lost 6 bases, with 10 bases between them. The CDR3 runs to 12 residues. The germline V gene has CDR1 MNHNS and CDR2 SASEGT. The CDR3 DNA follows: TGTGCCAGCAGTGCCCCAGGTCTCGAGCAGTACTTC. It is translated as CASSAPGLEQYF.

The chain uses TRBV4-3 and TRBJ2-1; the match to TRBD1 covers 12 bases. CDR1 LGHNA and CDR2 YSLEER come from the germline V gene. J gave up 6 bases and V 5 bases, and 5 bases lay outside the gene matches. This CDR3 is built from 15 residues. CDR3 residues: CASSLGQGAPNEQFF. In DNA form, the CDR3 reads TGCGCCAGCAGCTTGGGACAGGGGGCGCCCAATGAGCAGTTCTTC.

This chain connects TRBV7-9 to TRBJ1-4; 10 nucleotides agree with TRBD1. Germline trimming cut 4 bases from V and 6 bases from J; bases unmatched to any gene: 2. CDR1 and CDR2 from the germline V gene are SEHNR and FQNEAQ (reference sequence). The CDR3 spans 14 residues. CDR3 region: CASSSTGGDEKLFF. DNA of the CDR3: TGTGCCAGCAGCTCGACAGGGGGCGATGAAAAACTGTTTTTT.

This clone was observed a few times. This chain connects TRBV9 to TRBJ2-5, with 8 bases identical to TRBD2. The V and J ends lost 4 bases and 5 bases, in that order; junction bases with no gene match: 22. This CDR3 is built from 19 residues. Looked up from germline, CDR1 is SGDLS and CDR2 is YYNGEE. The CDR3 DNA reads as TGTGCCAGCAGCCTAGGGGCGGGGGGCGGGAGCGGGAGTCGGGAGACCCAGTACTTC. Its protein product is CASSLGAGGGSGSRETQYF.

This rearrangement joins TRBV7-2 to TRBJ1-4; D unresolved. Trimming pared 2 bases from V and 4 bases from J, leaving 8 bases between. The CDR3 is 14 amino acids. The germline V gene encodes CDR1 SGHTA and CDR2 FQGNSA. The CDR3 sequence: CASSLTGSNEKLFF. DNA of the CDR3: TGTGCCAGCAGCTTAACGGGGAGTAATGAAAAACTGTTTTTT.

The chain recombines TRBV19 with TRBJ1-1; no definite D call. The ends were cut back, 1 base at V and 4 bases at J, with 10 bases in the middle. CDR3 length: 14 residues. Germline CDR1 is LNHDA and CDR2 is SQIVND (reference sequence). The DNA for the CDR3 is TGTGCCAGTAGTATAGCGGCTCGGGGCACTGAAGCTTTCTTT. Its translation is CASSIAARGTEAFF.

This chain links TRBV4-3 with TRBJ1-1; D perhaps matches TRBD1 (6 bases). V dropped 3 bases and J dropped 10 bases, with 18 bases sitting between them. This CDR3 is 14 amino acids long. Germline loops: CDR1 LGHNA, CDR2 YSLEER. CDR3 coding DNA: TGCGCCAGCAGCCAGGACGTTACAGGGACCCGAGCTTTCTTT. This translates into CASSQDVTGTRAFF.

The chain is built from TRBV11-2 and TRBJ1-5, with a weak D call TRBD1 (5 bases). CDR3 length: 13 residues. Trimming left V 4 bases short and J 4 bases short, with 8 bases between. Germline V gene lookup returns CDR1 SGHAT and CDR2 FQNNGV. The CDR3 is CASSYNRNQPQHF. The CDR3 region has the DNA TGTGCCAGCAGCTACAACAGGAATCAGCCCCAGCATTTT.

This chain uses TRBV28 with TRBJ1-2, with 11 bases matching TRBD1. Germline loops: CDR1 MDHEN, CDR2 SYDVKM. With 1 base clipped from V and 8 bases from J, the junction kept 9 bases outside the gene matches. This CDR3 has 16 amino acids. The chain's CDR3 is CASSLSDRGPRGGYTF. CDR3 in DNA: TGTGCCAGCAGTTTATCGGACAGGGGGCCGAGGGGGGGCTACACCTTC.

This sequence joins TRBV7-2 and TRBJ2-3, with 8 bases matching TRBD1. Germline V gives CDR1 SGHTA, CDR2 FQGNSA. Losses at the gene ends were 1 base for V and 6 bases for J; bases not matched to a gene: 6. The CDR3 runs to 15 residues. In nucleotides, the CDR3 is TGTGCCAGCAGCTTAGGGACAGGGATCATGGATACGCAGTATTTT. It specifies CASSLGTGIMDTQYF.

The rearrangement joins TRBV4-1 to TRBJ2-1, with 11 bases fitting TRBD2. The J segment lost 9 bases and the V segment lost 3 bases, leaving 16 bases of the junction unmatched. This CDR3 has 18 residues. CDR1 is MGHRA and CDR2 is YSYEKL in the germline V gene. DNA for the CDR3: TGCGCCAGCAGCCAGCCTGGGACTAGCGGACGACCTAGGGGTGAGCAGTTCTTC. This gives the protein CASSQPGTSGRPRGEQFF.

This rearrangement joins TRBV7-2 to TRBJ2-7, with D hard to call. Germline values: CDR1 SGHTA, CDR2 FQGNSA. The germline V and J ends were trimmed by 5 bases and 3 bases, with 11 bases remaining between them. The CDR3 is 13 residues long. CDR3 sequence reads: CASSPNAGYEQYF. The CDR3, as DNA: TGTGCCAGCAGCCCGAACGCAGGCTACGAGCAGTACTTC.

The J gene is TRBJ1-1, the V gene TRBV29-1; weak D call: TRBD1 (6 bases). The V and J ends lost 6 bases and 1 base respectively, with 15 bases between them. CDR1 SQVTM and CDR2 ANQGSEA come from the germline V gene. The CDR3 covers 14 residues. The CDR3 DNA sequence: TGCAGCGTAACCCGGGACATCTGGAACACTGAAGCTTTCTTT. Its protein product is CSVTRDIWNTEAFF.

V is TRBV7-8 and J is TRBJ1-5; D possibly corresponds to TRBD1 (6 bases). CDR3 length: 13 residues. V gave up 9 bases and J gave up 9 bases, with 18 bases separating them. The V gene's germline CDR1 is SGHVS and CDR2 FQNEAQ. The CDR3 region is CASQADSRTPQHF. The CDR3 coding sequence is TGTGCCAGTCAGGCGGACAGCCGGACGCCCCAGCATTTT.

The gene calls are TRBV9 and TRBJ2-3, with 8 nucleotides matching TRBD2. The CDR3 totals 16 residues. V gave up 3 bases and J gave up 6 bases; unmatched junction bases: 12. From germline, CDR1 is SGDLS and CDR2 YYNGEE. CDR3 loop: CASSDLQAGGLDTQYF. The DNA for the CDR3 is TGTGCCAGCAGCGACCTCCAGGCGGGAGGTTTGGATACGCAGTATTTT.